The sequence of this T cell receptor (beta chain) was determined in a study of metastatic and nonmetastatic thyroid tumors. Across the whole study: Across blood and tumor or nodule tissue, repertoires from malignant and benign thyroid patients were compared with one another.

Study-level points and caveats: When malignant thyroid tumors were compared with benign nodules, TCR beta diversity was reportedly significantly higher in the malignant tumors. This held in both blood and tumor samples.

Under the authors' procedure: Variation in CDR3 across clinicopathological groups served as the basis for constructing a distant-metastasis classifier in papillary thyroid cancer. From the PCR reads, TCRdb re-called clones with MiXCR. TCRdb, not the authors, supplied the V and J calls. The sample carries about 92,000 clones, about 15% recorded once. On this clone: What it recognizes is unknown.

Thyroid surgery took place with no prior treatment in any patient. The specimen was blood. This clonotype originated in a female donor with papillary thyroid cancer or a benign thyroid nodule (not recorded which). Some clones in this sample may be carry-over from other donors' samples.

The CDR3 DNA is TGTGCCTGGGGGGGGGAATCACCCCTCCACTTT. It encodes CAWGGESPLHF. V and J are TRBV30 and TRBJ1-6; maybe TRBD1 (5 bases). The CDR3 runs to 11 residues. CDR1 GTSNPN and CDR2 SVGIG come from the germline V gene (reference sequence). Trimming pared 5 bases from V and 10 bases from J, leaving 9 bases between.